This T cell receptor (beta chain) was sequenced for a study of blood T cell repertoires in COVID-19. The CDR3 extends over 15 amino acids. Germline V lookup: CDR1 SGHAT, CDR2 FQNNGV. V gave up 5 bases and J gave up 3 bases, with 15 bases separating them. TCRdb's table, derived via immunoSEQ multiplex PCR, lists solely in-frame clones and lacks some. Seen here are hundreds of thousands of clones, 81% observed once, and the top ten hold around 7%. The sequencing input was peripheral blood. This TCR was recovered from a woman older than 75 with COVID-19, enrolled during active disease. The chain combines TRBV11-2 with TRBJ2-3; D perhaps matches TRBD2 (6 bases). The CDR3 DNA sequence: TGTGCCAGCAGCAAACGGAGGGGAGTGACAGATACGCAGTATTTT. Translated: CASSKRRGVTDTQYF.